This passage covers 27 T cell receptor beta chains from one sample sequenced in a study of cytomegalovirus exposure and HLA in healthy donors. Primers: 60 Vbeta forward and 13 Jbeta reverse. The protocol was immunoSEQ multiplex PCR, while the TCRdb copy is restricted to in-frame clones and leaves out a portion. The data show under 85,000 clones, about 70% seen once. Material for sequencing was PBMCs. The receptors were gathered from a woman aged 25 to 39 in good health and CMV-seronegative.

This clone was picked up a small number of times. The junction shows a germline mismatch at one end, possibly a read error. Within the sample, other DNA sequences also encode this same CDR3. The gene calls are TRBV6-6 and TRBJ1-6; TRBD1 is a possible D gene (5 bases). Germline loops: CDR1 MNHNY, CDR2 SVGAGI (reference sequence). CDR3 length equals 16 residues. For the CDR3, the DNA is TGTGCCAGCAGTTACCCTCGGGACTTTTTGAATTCCCCCCTCCACTTT. Its translation is CASSYPRDFLNSPLHF.

In its sample, this clone was seen a few times. This chain joins TRBV21-1 and TRBJ2-2; no check of the table's D call, TRBD1, against the DNA was made. TRBV21-1 is noted as a pseudogene. The CDR3 is made up of 15 amino acids. In DNA form, the CDR3 reads TGTGCCAGCAGCAGAGGGACAGCCTACACCGGGGAGCTGTTTTTT. Amino acid sequence: CASSRGTAYTGELFF.

The chain links TRBV6-5 to TRBJ1-2; D is unclear. The germline V gene has CDR1 MNHEY and CDR2 SVGAGI. This CDR3 is built from 13 residues. V lost 5 bases, J lost 7 bases, and 14 bases lay in between. The CDR3 reads CASSPEGSLGYTF. Here the CDR3 DNA reads TGTGCCAGCAGTCCCGAGGGAAGCCTTGGCTACACCTTC.

The V and J genes are TRBV5-6 and TRBJ2-7; the match to TRBD2 covers 8 bases. From germline, CDR1 is SGHDT and CDR2 YYEEEE. This CDR3 has 16 residues. Trimming removed 4 bases from V and 7 bases from J; junction bases left unmatched: 16. The CDR3 DNA is TGTGCCAGCAGCGGGGGCGGAGGAGCGGGGGATTATGAGCAGTACTTC. Translated, it gives CASSGGGGAGDYEQYF.

The gene calls are TRBV2 and TRBJ1-6; 7 positions agree with TRBD1. The CDR3 runs to 15 residues. Unmatched junction bases numbered 7, after V lost 8 bases and J lost 3 bases. In germline, CDR1 is SNHLY, CDR2 FYNNEI. For the CDR3, the DNA is TGTGCCAGCGCTGGGACAGTTAACTATAATTCACCCCTCCACTTT. It yields the protein CASAGTVNYNSPLHF.

This chain links TRBV30 with TRBJ1-2; a weak D match, TRBD1 (6 bases). CDR1 and CDR2 from the germline V gene are GTSNPN and SVGIG (reference sequence). CDR3 length equals 15 residues. V dropped 2 bases and J dropped 3 bases, with 16 bases sitting between them. This chain's CDR3 is CAWSFRGGADYGYTF. CDR3 coding DNA: TGTGCCTGGAGTTTCCGTGGGGGGGCCGACTATGGCTACACCTTC.

As to this clone: The junction differs from germline at one of its ends, possibly a read error. Other DNA sequences from this sample encode an identical CDR3 as well. The rearrangement links TRBV11-3 to TRBJ1-6; 7 nucleotides line up with TRBD1. The CDR3 is made up of 17 amino acids. From germline, CDR1 is SGHNT and CDR2 YENEEA. CDR3 in DNA: TGTGCCAGCAGCCAAATGACAGGGTCCTTCTACAATTCCCCCCTCCACTTT. As protein: CASSQMTGSFYNSPLHF.

The chain couples TRBV29-1 to TRBJ2-5; TRBD2 is a possible D gene (5 bases). Germline V gene lookup returns CDR1 SQVTM and CDR2 ANQGSEA. With 2 bases removed from V and 5 bases from J, the gap between germline ends came to 12 bases. CDR3 size: 13 residues. CDR3 region: CSVERSRGETQYF. The CDR3 nucleotides read TGCAGCGTTGAACGCAGCCGCGGGGAGACCCAGTACTTC.

This chain joins TRBV6-5 and TRBJ2-1; 11 nucleotides line up with TRBD2. The junction had 6 bases not matched to a gene; V was cut back by 8 bases and J by 3 bases. The CDR3 loop spans 15 amino acids. Looked up from germline, CDR1 is MNHEY and CDR2 is SVGAGI. The CDR3 region has the DNA TGTGCCAGCGGATTAGCGGGGGGGTTCTACAATGAGCAGTTCTTC. Its translation: CASGLAGGFYNEQFF.

This clone has a handful of counts. This rearrangement joins TRBV29-1 to TRBJ1-1; D call uncertain. The CDR3 has 10 amino acids. Trimming shortened V by 7 bases and J by 1 base, and 4 bases separated the two germline ends. Germline-derived CDR1 and CDR2 are SQVTM and ANQGSEA. CDR3 nucleotide sequence: TGCAGCGCAGGGAACACTGAAGCTTTCTTT. Translation: CSAGNTEAFF.

The chain links TRBV5-1 to TRBJ2-5; D is uncertain. Matching the DNA end better, TRBJ2-7 makes the J call doubtful. CDR1 and CDR2 from the germline V gene are SGHRS and YFSETQ. The CDR3 loop spans 14 amino acids. The CDR3 region has the DNA TGCGCCAGCAGCTTGGATGGCGGTACCTACGAGCAGTACTTC. Translated: CASSLDGGTYEQYF.

The V and J genes are TRBV15 and TRBJ1-6; D unclear. V lost 3 bases, J lost 6 bases, and 12 bases lay in between. Germline CDR1 reads LNHNV; CDR2 reads YYDKDF (reference sequence). The CDR3 runs to 15 residues. The CDR3 DNA reads TGTGCCACCAGCAGCTCCCGGGGAATTAATTCACCCCTCCACTTT. Residues: CATSSSRGINSPLHF. Full variable domain (outside the CDR3, taken from reference TRBV15 and TRBJ1-6): DAMVIQNPRYQVTQFGKPVTLSCSQTLNHNVMYWYQQKSSQAPKLLFHYYDKDFNNEADTPDNFQSRRPNTSFCFLDIRSPGLGDTAMYLCATSSSRGINSPLHFGNGTRLTVT.

The J gene is TRBJ2-7, the V gene TRBV29-1; TRBD1 aligns across 9 bases. This CDR3 is built from 14 residues. Germline lookup yields CDR1 SQVTM and CDR2 ANQGSEA. With V trimmed by 6 bases and J by 3 bases, 9 bases remained unmatched. CDR3 DNA: TGCAGCGTGACTCCTAACAGGGGGCTCTACGAGCAGTACTTC. This codes for CSVTPNRGLYEQYF.

CDR3 nucleotide sequence: TGTGCCAGCAGTGAAGGGGGGGCCGGGGAAAAACTGTTTTTT. It yields the protein CASSEGGAGEKLFF. This chain joins TRBV25-1 and TRBJ1-4; weak D call: TRBD1 (6 bases). The V gene lost 2 bases and the J gene lost 8 bases, with 12 bases spanning the gap. From germline, CDR1 is MGHDK and CDR2 SYGVNS. The CDR3 covers 14 residues. Supplemented by reference TRBV25-1 and TRBJ1-4, the full variable domain reads EADIYQTPRYLVIGTGKKITLECSQTMGHDKMYWYQQDPGMELHLIHYSYGVNSTEKGDLSSESTVSRIRTEHFPLTLESARPSHTSQYLCASSEGGAGEKLFFGSGTQLSVL.

The chain carries TRBV5-1 and TRBJ2-7, with 7 bases identical to TRBD1. This CDR3 comprises 15 residues. The V segment lost 4 bases and the J segment 0 bases; nucleotides outside the gene matches: 7. Germline V gene lookup returns CDR1 SGHRS and CDR2 YFSETQ. CDR3 coding DNA: TGCGCCAGCAGCCCTAGACAGGGTAGCTCCTACGAGCAGTACTTC. It is translated as CASSPRQGSSYEQYF.

This chain links TRBV6-6 with TRBJ1-1; D is unclear. V gave up 9 bases and J gave up 3 bases, with 17 bases separating them. CDR1 is MNHNY, CDR2 SVGAGI, per germline (reference sequence). CDR3 size: 14 residues. CDR3 nucleotides: TGTGCCAGTCACATGGGCAGTACCGACACTGAAGCTTTCTTT. Protein sequence: CASHMGSTDTEAFF.

V usage is TRBV11-2 and J usage is TRBJ2-7, with D tentatively TRBD1 (6 bases). The V end was cut by 5 bases, the J end by 3 bases, with 23 bases between. The germline CDR1 and CDR2 sequences are SGHAT and FQNNGV. The CDR3 is 17 residues long. The CDR3 sequence: CASSRPDLRDTGYEQYF. The CDR3 DNA reads as TGTGCCAGCAGCCGCCCCGACTTGAGGGACACAGGCTACGAGCAGTACTTC.

This clone showed up just once. This chain links TRBV6-5 with TRBJ1-1; 7 positions agree with TRBD1. The V gene end was trimmed by 2 bases and the J gene end by 5 bases; junction bases not matched to a gene: 8. CDR1 is MNHEY, CDR2 SVGAGI, per germline. This CDR3 comprises 15 residues. CDR3 protein: CASSYTKTGRTEAFF. As DNA, the CDR3 is TGTGCCAGCAGTTACACGAAGACAGGGAGGACTGAAGCTTTCTTT.

The sample holds a few counts of this clone. The V gene is TRBV30, the J gene TRBJ2-7, with 7 bases that match TRBD1. Unmatched junction bases numbered 4, after V lost 0 bases and J lost 2 bases. Looked up from germline, CDR1 is GTSNPN and CDR2 is SVGIG (reference sequence). CDR3 length equals 14 residues. The CDR3 DNA reads as TGTGCCTGGAGTGTAGGGACAGAGCCCTACGAGCAGTACTTC. It specifies CAWSVGTEPYEQYF.

V usage is TRBV7-9 and J usage is TRBJ1-1, with a weak D call TRBD1 (6 bases). This CDR3 contains 13 residues. Trimming stripped 6 bases from V and 1 base from J, with 9 bases between. Germline assignment: CDR1 SEHNR and CDR2 FQNEAQ (reference sequence). The CDR3 coding sequence is TGTGCCAGCAGACTACAGGGGAACACTGAAGCTTTCTTT. Protein product: CASRLQGNTEAFF.

This rearrangement joins TRBV27 to TRBJ2-4; D gene unclear. Germline CDR1 and CDR2: MNHEY and SMNVEV (reference sequence). The CDR3 loop spans 14 amino acids. The V and J ends lost 8 bases and 0 bases respectively, with 11 bases between them. The CDR3 loop is CASHSVLAKNIQYF. The CDR3 nucleotides read TGTGCCAGCCACAGTGTACTAGCCAAAAACATTCAGTACTTC.

The CDR3 region has the DNA TGTGCCAGCAGCTTGGGCAGTGGGTACTTACATGACGAGCAGTACTTC. Amino acids: CASSLGSGYLHDEQYF. This chain joins TRBV7-4 and TRBJ2-7, with no clear D. The length of the CDR3 is 16 residues. The V gene's germline CDR1 is SGHVT and CDR2 SQSDAQ. The V and J ends lost 3 bases and 5 bases respectively, with 20 bases between them.

This chain connects TRBV9 to TRBJ2-2, with 7 positions matching TRBD2. The V gene end was trimmed by 2 bases and the J gene end by 9 bases; junction bases not matched to a gene: 13. The CDR3 contains 16 residues. Germline CDR1 is SGDLS and CDR2 is YYNGEE. CDR3 nucleotides: TGTGCCAGCAGCGTTAGCCGGACTAGTTCGTTCAGGGAGCTGTTTTTT. Residues: CASSVSRTSSFRELFF.

V and J are TRBV6-1 and TRBJ2-4; D may be TRBD1 (5 bases). The germline V gene encodes CDR1 MNHNS and CDR2 SASEGT. V shed 2 bases and J shed 3 bases, with 11 bases lying between them. The CDR3 has 15 amino acids. The CDR3 DNA reads as TGTGCCAGCAGTGAACGCGACAGACGCAAAAACATTCAGTACTTC. Amino acid sequence: CASSERDRRKNIQYF.

The rearrangement links TRBV7-9 to TRBJ1-1, with D possibly being TRBD1 (6 bases). CDR3 length: 16 residues. CDR1 SEHNR and CDR2 FQNEAQ come from the germline V gene (reference sequence). The V end was cut by 2 bases, the J end by 3 bases, with 16 bases between. Here the CDR3 reads CASSLRNWTADTEAFF. In nucleotides, the CDR3 is TGTGCCAGCAGCTTAAGGAACTGGACAGCTGACACTGAAGCTTTCTTT.

The genes are TRBV6-6 and TRBJ2-7, with a weak D call TRBD1 (6 bases). V dropped 7 bases and J dropped 2 bases, with 18 bases sitting between them. Germline V gene data show CDR1 as MNHNY and CDR2 as SVGAGI (reference sequence). The CDR3 loop spans 15 amino acids. This chain's CDR3 is CASTYSGATTYEQYF. CDR3 coding DNA: TGTGCCAGCACATACTCAGGGGCCACCACCTACGAGCAGTACTTC.

The chain combines TRBV5-1 with TRBJ1-3; D ambiguous. V lost 4 bases to trimming and J lost 3 bases, with 14 bases between them. This CDR3 is 15 amino acids long. Germline V gives CDR1 SGHRS, CDR2 YFSETQ. CDR3 in amino acids: CASSPTLVGGNTIYF. As DNA, the CDR3 is TGCGCCAGCAGCCCAACACTAGTAGGTGGAAACACCATATATTTT.